The 18 T cell receptor beta chains reported below all come from one sample, sequenced in a study of T cells in Graves' hyperthyroidism and ophthalmopathy. Researchers took RNA transcripts and amplified the TCR beta CDR3 regions from them. RT-PCR in the first round (using the HTBI primer set) targeted the TCR CDR3. TCRdb reprocessed the multiplex PCR reads via MiXCR and lists one record per CDR3 protein. The data contain fewer than 450,000 distinct CDR3 sequences, 15% of them singletons. The sample consisted of blood. Receptors were obtained from a woman aged 55-69 years with Graves' ophthalmopathy.

In its sample, this clonotype was seen many times. V is TRBV7-3 and J is TRBJ2-1, with 8 bases aligning to TRBD2. The CDR3 has 16 amino acids. Losses at the gene ends were 2 bases for V and 4 bases for J; bases not matched to a gene: 7. CDR1 SGHTA and CDR2 FQGTGA come from the germline V gene. The CDR3 nucleotides are TGTGCCAGCAGCTTACGTGCTAGCGGGCGATACAATGAGCAGTTCTTC. It codes for CASSLRASGRYNEQFF.

The rearrangement joins TRBV19 to TRBJ2-1; 9 bases match TRBD2. The junction had 1 base not matched to a gene; V was cut back by 2 bases and J by 8 bases. Germline CDR1 LNHDA, CDR2 SQIVND (reference sequence). This CDR3 has 13 residues. The CDR3: CASSILAGYEQFF. In nucleotides, the CDR3 is TGTGCCAGTAGTATACTAGCGGGATATGAGCAGTTCTTC.

This clonotype was found many times. The chain employs TRBV30 and TRBJ2-1, with D unclear. The CDR3 is 12 amino acids. Trimming took off 3 bases at V and 7 bases at J, with 10 bases between the two ends. Per germline, CDR1 GTSNPN and CDR2 SVGIG (reference sequence). The DNA for the CDR3 is TGTGCCTGGAGCGGTCTAACTAATGAGCAGTTCTTC. This gives the protein CAWSGLTNEQFF.

This clonotype was observed a handful of times. The chain joins TRBV19 to TRBJ2-1; D tentatively reads TRBD1 or TRBD2 (6 bases each). Germline CDR1 and CDR2: LNHDA and SQIVND (reference sequence). This CDR3 is built from 17 residues. V lost 3 bases, J lost 0 bases, and 15 bases lay in between. The CDR3 nucleotides read TGTGCCAGTAGTATCGCCTCGTCGGGGGCCTCCTACAATGAGCAGTTCTTC. Protein sequence: CASSIASSGASYNEQFF.

This clonotype was observed at least ten times. The chain couples TRBV5-5 to TRBJ1-5; 10 bases line up with TRBD1. J gave up 4 bases and V 3 bases, and 1 base lay outside the gene matches. Germline lookup yields CDR1 SGHKS and CDR2 YYEKEE (reference sequence). The CDR3 covers 14 residues. The CDR3 bases are TGTGCCAGCAGCTGGGACAGGGGAAATCAGCCCCAGCATTTT. Protein product: CASSWDRGNQPQHF.

This clonotype was seen ten or more times. The chain links TRBV24-1 to TRBJ2-2; D tentatively reads TRBD1 or TRBD2 (5 bases each). CDR1 is KGHDR and CDR2 is SFDVKD in the germline V gene. V was cut by 7 bases and J by 4 bases, with 15 bases left in between. This CDR3 has 15 amino acids. CDR3 loop: CATRPGQGITGELFF. DNA of the CDR3: TGTGCCACCAGGCCGGGGCAGGGTATCACCGGGGAGCTGTTTTTT.

The rearrangement links TRBV25-1 to TRBJ2-5; 11 nucleotides align to TRBD1. Germline V gene lookup returns CDR1 MGHDK and CDR2 SYGVNS. The length of the CDR3 is 17 residues. With V trimmed by 1 base and J by 3 bases, 7 bases remained unmatched. In nucleotides, the CDR3 is TGTGCCAGCAGTGAATCGGGGACAGGGGGTAGAAAAGAGACCCAGTACTTC. Its translation is CASSESGTGGRKETQYF.

This clonotype has just a few counts. The chain recombines TRBV18 with TRBJ2-5; D is undetermined. The germline V gene has CDR1 KGHSH and CDR2 LQKENI. The CDR3 is made up of 14 amino acids. Trimming shortened V by 4 bases and J by 1 base, and 10 bases separated the two germline ends. CDR3 coding DNA: TGTGCCAGCTCACGGGAAGGGCTCCAAGAGACCCAGTACTTC. Its protein product is CASSREGLQETQYF.

This clonotype showed up just a few times. The rearrangement links TRBV29-1 to TRBJ1-2; tentatively, D is TRBD1 (6 bases). Germline CDR1 SQVTM, CDR2 ANQGSEA. V was clipped by 7 bases and J by 6 bases, with 12 bases between them. The length of the CDR3 is 11 residues. In DNA form, the CDR3 reads TGCAGCGCCGAATCAGGGGATGGCTACACCTTC. It yields the protein CSAESGDGYTF.

This clonotype was found many times. The J gene is TRBJ2-3, the V gene TRBV28; perhaps TRBD2 as D (6 bases). V gave up 5 bases and J gave up 1 base, with 13 bases separating them. The CDR3 is 15 residues long. Germline V gives CDR1 MDHEN, CDR2 SYDVKM. Here the CDR3 reads CASSGGETGTDTQYF. The CDR3 nucleotides read TGTGCCAGCAGTGGAGGGGAAACCGGCACAGATACGCAGTATTTT.

This clonotype was picked up a small number of times. The chain uses TRBV7-3 and TRBJ2-2, with D possibly TRBD1 on 6 matching bases. This CDR3 contains 13 residues. Trimming pared 6 bases from V and 8 bases from J, leaving 13 bases between. The germline V gene has CDR1 SGHTA and CDR2 FQGTGA. CDR3 DNA: TGTGCCAGCAGTGGACAGCCCCCGGGGGAGCTGTTTTTT. It yields the protein CASSGQPPGELFF.

Of note for this clonotype: Germline and junction disagree at one end, which may indicate a read error. This sequence joins TRBV13 and TRBJ2-1, with D unresolved. This CDR3 comprises 13 residues. CDR1 PRHDT and CDR2 FYEKMQ come from the germline V gene (reference sequence). The DNA of the CDR3 is TGCGCCAGCAGCGAAACTCCGAACAATGAGCAGTTCTTC. Encoded protein: CASSETPNNEQFF.

This chain links TRBV7-9 with TRBJ1-1; D not resolved. There are 12 residues in the CDR3. CDR1 is SEHNR and CDR2 is FQNEAQ in the germline V gene (reference sequence). Trimming removed 5 bases at V and 7 bases at J, with 11 bases between. The DNA for the CDR3 is TGTGCCAGCAGCCATACGGGCAATGAAGCTTTCTTT. The encoded protein is CASSHTGNEAFF. Based on the CDR3 plus reference TRBV7-9 and TRBJ1-1, the full variable domain is DTGVSQNPRHKITKRGQNVTFRCDPISEHNRLYWYRQTLGQGPEFLTYFQNEAQLEKSRLLSDRFSAERPKGSFSTLEIQRTEQGDSAMYLCASSHTGNEAFFGQGTRLTVV.

This clonotype was recorded at least ten times. The chain carries TRBV7-2 and TRBJ2-3; D not resolved. Germline V gene lookup returns CDR1 SGHTA and CDR2 FQGNSA. CDR3 size: 11 residues. V lost 3 bases and J lost 3, with 1 base in between. The CDR3 DNA reads TGTGCCAGCAGCTTTACAGATACGCAGTATTTT. Translated, it gives CASSFTDTQYF. Full variable domain (remainder filled in from reference TRBV7-2 and TRBJ2-3): GAGVSQSPSNKVTEKGKDVELRCDPISGHTALYWYRQSLGQGLEFLIYFQGNSAPDKSGLPSDRFSAERTGGSVSTLTIQRTQQEDSAVYLCASSFTDTQYFGPGTRLTVL.

This clonotype was picked up many times. This chain links TRBV3-1 with TRBJ2-5; D is uncertain. V lost 7 bases and J 5 bases, leaving 8 bases between the germline ends. CDR1 is LGHDT and CDR2 is YNNKEL in the germline V gene (reference sequence). The CDR3 has 11 residues. DNA for the CDR3: TGTGCCAGCAACGGGTACGAGACCCAGTACTTC. Translating it yields CASNGYETQYF.

This clonotype came up a few times. The J gene is TRBJ2-5, the V gene TRBV19; D is unclear. Deletions cut 3 bases from V and 5 bases from J, with 10 bases between. CDR1 is LNHDA, CDR2 SQIVND, per germline (reference sequence). The CDR3 length is 13 residues. This chain's CDR3 is CASSISPTETQYF. In DNA form, the CDR3 reads TGTGCCAGTAGTATTTCTCCCACGGAGACCCAGTACTTC. The whole variable domain, remainder taken from reference TRBV19 and TRBJ2-5, is DGGITQSPKYLFRKEGQNVTLSCEQNLNHDAMYWYRQDPGQGLRLIYYSQIVNDFQKGDIAEGYSVSREKKESFPLTVTSAQKNPTAFYLCASSISPTETQYFGPGTRLLVL.

V is TRBV25-1 and J is TRBJ2-7, with 8 bases identical to TRBD1. Trimming at V came to 6 bases and at J to 6 bases, leaving 16 bases not matched to a gene. Germline V gene data show CDR1 as MGHDK and CDR2 as SYGVNS. The CDR3 spans 16 residues. CDR3 in amino acids: CASRPYGQGGFGEQYF. The CDR3 region has the DNA TGTGCCAGCAGACCCTATGGACAGGGAGGTTTCGGCGAGCAGTACTTC.

This clonotype was recorded many times. The chain combines TRBV5-1 with TRBJ1-1, with D unresolved. Between the trimmed V and J ends, which lost 0 bases and 7 bases, there was a span of 13 bases. Germline CDR1 reads SGHRS; CDR2 reads YFSETQ. CDR3 length equals 14 residues. Here the CDR3 reads CASSLEGAIGEAFF. The DNA for the CDR3 is TGCGCCAGCAGCTTGGAGGGCGCGATCGGTGAAGCTTTCTTT.